The 13 T cell receptor beta chains reported below all come from one sample, sequenced in a study of shared clonotypes between healthy human individuals. Some clones are missing from TCRdb's copy, which holds only in-frame ones; the method was immunoSEQ multiplex PCR. The sample gives some 2,100,000 clones, approximately 94% of which show up once; 1.5% to 2% is in the top ten. Naive CD8 isolation took CD45RO-negative cells positively selected for CCR7 and excluded terminally differentiated effector memory CD45RA+ cells. The specimen was naive CD8+ T cells from PBMCs. Receptors were obtained from a man aged 18 to 29 in good health. Some clones in this sample may be carry-over from other donors' samples.

A single count supports this clone. CDR3 sequence reads: CASSPKDRKGDYEQYF. The CDR3 DNA follows: TGTGCCAGCAGCCCAAAGGACCGCAAGGGAGACTACGAGCAGTACTTC. This chain connects TRBV5-5 to TRBJ2-7; D is possibly TRBD2 (5 bases). The CDR3 consists of 16 residues. The V end lost 4 bases, the J end lost 3 bases, and 20 bases lay between the germline ends. CDR1 SGHKS and CDR2 YYEKEE come from the germline V gene (reference sequence). Supplemented by reference TRBV5-5 and TRBJ2-7, the full variable domain reads DAGVTQSPTHLIKTRGQQVTLRCSPISGHKSVSWYQQVLGQGPQFIFQYYEKEERGRGNFPDRFSARQFPNYSSELNVNALLLGDSALYLCASSPKDRKGDYEQYFGPGTRLTVT.

The rearrangement links TRBV18 to TRBJ2-1; 11 nucleotides align to TRBD2. The trim removed 6 bases at V and 0 bases at J, leaving 4 bases unmatched. This CDR3 is built from 16 residues. CDR1 and CDR2 (germline): KGHSH, LQKENI. CDR3 nucleotide sequence: TGTGCCAGCTCGCACACTAGCGGGAGCTCCTACAATGAGCAGTTCTTC. It translates to CASSHTSGSSYNEQFF.

This clone is a singleton in its sample. This chain links TRBV5-6 with TRBJ2-4; D gene uncertain. The CDR3 has 13 amino acids. Germline assignment: CDR1 SGHDT and CDR2 YYEEEE. Trimming cost V 4 bases and J 4 bases, with 9 bases left between them. CDR3 residues: CASSLGMKNIQYF. CDR3 sequence (DNA): TGTGCCAGCAGCCTGGGGATGAAAAACATTCAGTACTTC.

J is TRBJ2-1 and V is TRBV5-1; a possible D gene is TRBD2 (5 bases). The CDR3 has 20 residues. Trimming left V 4 bases short and J 2 bases short, with 28 bases between. Germline V CDR1 and CDR2: SGHRS, YFSETQ. The CDR3 loop is CASSPAVLGDSSATYNEQFF. The DNA of the CDR3 is TGCGCCAGCAGCCCAGCAGTCCTTGGAGATAGTAGCGCGACCTACAATGAGCAGTTCTTC. The full variable domain, with the rest looked up from reference TRBV5-1 and TRBJ2-1, is KAGVTQTPRYLIKTRGQQVTLSCSPISGHRSVSWYQQTPGQGLQFLFEYFSETQRNKGNFPGRFSGRQFSNSRSEMNVSTLELGDSALYLCASSPAVLGDSSATYNEQFFGPGTRLTVL.

This sequence joins TRBV7-9 and TRBJ2-7; D not certain. Germline V CDR1 and CDR2: SEHNR, FQNEAQ (reference sequence). This CDR3 has 13 amino acids. V lost 0 bases to trimming and J lost 5 bases, with 8 bases between them. DNA of the CDR3: TGTGCCAGCAGCTTAGCGGGGATCCACGAGCAGTACTTC. It codes for CASSLAGIHEQYF.

The gene calls are TRBV28 and TRBJ1-2; D gene uncertain. In germline, CDR1 is MDHEN, CDR2 SYDVKM. The CDR3 has 14 residues. V shed 3 bases and J shed 2 bases, with 10 bases lying between them. The CDR3 DNA reads TGTGCCAGCAGTTTGAGTCTGACCAACTATGGCTACACCTTC. Translating it yields CASSLSLTNYGYTF.

The chain carries TRBV7-8 and TRBJ1-5; no definite D call. The CDR3 is 17 residues long. V was pared by 3 bases and J by 0 bases, with 15 bases between. Germline V lookup: CDR1 SGHVS, CDR2 FQNEAQ. CDR3 sequence reads: CASSLLPQEDSNQPQHF. As DNA, the CDR3 is TGTGCCAGCAGCTTGCTCCCTCAAGAGGATAGCAATCAGCCCCAGCATTTT.

The chain combines TRBV29-1 with TRBJ2-7, with 9 positions matching TRBD1. V was clipped by 5 bases and J by 1 base; unmatched bases: 15. CDR1 SQVTM and CDR2 ANQGSEA come from the germline V gene. This CDR3 spans 17 amino acids. As DNA, the CDR3 is TGCAGCGTTTTCCTTTACCGGGACAGGGAGGGGTCCTACGAGCAGTACTTC. It is translated as CSVFLYRDREGSYEQYF.

V gene TRBV4-3 combines with J gene TRBJ2-3, with D perhaps TRBD1 (5 bases). V lost 4 bases, J lost 9 bases, and 14 bases lay in between. The CDR3 has 13 amino acids. The germline CDR1 and CDR2 sequences are LGHNA and YSLEER. The DNA of the CDR3 is TGCGCCAGCAGCCCGGGTAGGGGATCGACGCAGTATTTT. This codes for CASSPGRGSTQYF.

The chain's CDR3 is CASSITRRGTGELFF. In DNA form, the CDR3 reads TGTGCCAGCAGCATAACCCGCAGGGGCACCGGGGAGCTGTTTTTT. The chain combines TRBV27 with TRBJ2-2; a weak D match, TRBD1 (6 bases). Per germline, CDR1 MNHEY and CDR2 SMNVEV (reference sequence). The CDR3 extends over 15 amino acids. V was clipped by 6 bases and J by 4 bases, with 15 bases between them.

This clone appeared once. J is TRBJ2-1 and V is TRBV5-1; 12 nucleotides line up with TRBD1. The CDR3 runs to 16 residues. CDR1 and CDR2 (germline): SGHRS, YFSETQ. V shed 4 bases, J shed 3 bases, and the junction held 5 bases outside the gene matches. Here the CDR3 reads CASSQGTGGDYNEQFF. CDR3 nucleotides: TGCGCCAGCAGCCAAGGGACAGGGGGCGACTACAATGAGCAGTTCTTC.

Only one count was recorded for this clone. The identical CDR3 is also encoded by other nucleotide sequences in the sample. The DNA for the CDR3 is TGTGCCAGCAGCTTAACAGGACAGGGAGGCACAGATACGCAGTATTTT. Its protein is CASSLTGQGGTDTQYF. V gene TRBV7-3 combines with J gene TRBJ2-3; 8 nucleotides match TRBD1. The CDR3 consists of 16 residues. Germline V gives CDR1 SGHTA, CDR2 FQGTGA. Trimming took 0 bases from V and 1 from J; bases not matched to a gene: 3.

The rearrangement joins TRBV11-2 to TRBJ2-2; 8 nucleotides agree with TRBD1. The V gene's germline CDR1 is SGHAT and CDR2 FQNNGV. There are 16 residues in the CDR3. V shed 5 bases and J 4 bases; nucleotides not matched to a gene: 9. CDR3 amino acids: CASSKTGTGATGELFF. The CDR3 DNA is TGTGCCAGCAGCAAAACGGGGACAGGAGCCACCGGGGAGCTGTTTTTT.